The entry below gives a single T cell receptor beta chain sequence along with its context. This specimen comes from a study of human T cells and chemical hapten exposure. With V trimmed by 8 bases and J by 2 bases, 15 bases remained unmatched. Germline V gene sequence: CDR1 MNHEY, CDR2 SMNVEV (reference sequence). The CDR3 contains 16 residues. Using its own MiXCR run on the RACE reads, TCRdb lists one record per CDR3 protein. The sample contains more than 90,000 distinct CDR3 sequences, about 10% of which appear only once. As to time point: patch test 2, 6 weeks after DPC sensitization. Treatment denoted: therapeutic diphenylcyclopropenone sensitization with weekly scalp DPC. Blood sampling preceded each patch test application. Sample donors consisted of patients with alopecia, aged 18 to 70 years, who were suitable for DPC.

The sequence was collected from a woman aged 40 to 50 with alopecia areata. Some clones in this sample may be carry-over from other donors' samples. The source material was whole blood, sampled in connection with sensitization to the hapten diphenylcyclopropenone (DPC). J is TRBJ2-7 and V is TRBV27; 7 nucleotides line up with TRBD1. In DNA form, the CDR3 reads TGTGCCAGCGCCATAACCGGGACAGCTAACCCCTACGAGCAGTACTTC. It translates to CASAITGTANPYEQYF.